This T cell receptor beta chain comes out of a study of T cells in Graves' hyperthyroidism and ophthalmopathy. This clonotype was counted many times. The antigen remains unidentified. Amplified TCR beta CDR3 regions derived from RNA transcripts. A set of HTBI primers served as the primers for a first-round RT-PCR of the TCR CDR3. TCRdb itself ran the multiplex PCR reads through MiXCR, one entry per CDR3 protein. The sample lists 310,000 or so distinct CDR3 sequences, 17% occurring once. Per the germline V gene, CDR1 is SGHAT and CDR2 is FQNNGV. V was pared by 7 bases and J by 4 bases, with 8 bases of the junction left unmatched. The CDR3 runs 15 residues. General observations from the study: Researchers found most expanded thyroid clonotypes above 0.001 in blood as well.

This clonotype was obtained from an older woman with Graves' ophthalmopathy. Specimen: blood. This chain joins TRBV11-2 and TRBJ2-3; 10 bases map to TRBD2. The CDR3 nucleotides are TGTGCCAGCACTTTAGCGGGAGGCACCGCAGATACGCAGTATTTT. Protein product: CASTLAGGTADTQYF. The full variable domain, in which reference TRBV11-2 and TRBJ2-3 provide the parts outside the CDR3, is EAGVAQSPRYKIIEKRQSVAFWCNPISGHATLYWYQQILGQGPKLLIQFQNNGVVDDSQLPKDRFSAERLKGVDSTLKIQPAKLEDSAVYLCASTLAGGTADTQYFGPGTRLTVL.